This T cell receptor beta chain comes out of a study of T cells in Graves' hyperthyroidism and ophthalmopathy. Each diagnosis drew on symptoms, thyroxine, TRAb, thyroid ultrasound and orbital computed tomography findings. The germline V gene encodes CDR1 SGHDN and CDR2 FVKESK. V shed 1 base, J shed 4 bases, and the junction held 6 bases outside the gene matches. The CDR3 covers 16 residues. Amplified TCR beta CDR3 regions derived from RNA transcripts. The HTBI primer set drove a first-round RT-PCR of the TCR CDR3. TCRdb redid the calling of the multiplex PCR reads with MiXCR, one entry per CDR3 protein. The sample yields under 450,000 distinct CDR3 sequences, less than 15% seen once.

The TCR sequence derives from a man aged 30-40 years with Graves' hyperthyroidism that later progressed to Graves' ophthalmopathy. The gene calls are TRBV14 and TRBJ2-3; the match to TRBD1 covers 9 bases. The sequenced sample was blood. CDR3 sequence: CASSQAGQGFADTQYF. The CDR3 region has the DNA TGTGCCAGCAGCCAAGCCGGACAGGGGTTTGCAGATACGCAGTATTTT.